This T cell receptor (beta chain) was profiled in a study of cytomegalovirus exposure and HLA in healthy donors. In the case of this clone: The target antigen is unknown.

The PCR had 60 Vbeta and 13 Jbeta primers. The method was immunoSEQ multiplex PCR; TCRdb's version includes in-frame clones alone and lacks a portion of them. Of 110,000 to 150,000 clones in the sample, about 76% were seen once. As for the donors, each was a healthy bone marrow donor. Trimming cost V 2 bases and J 5 bases, with 10 bases left between them. CDR1 is MNHNS and CDR2 is SASEGT in the germline V gene. The CDR3 contains 13 residues. Overall study results and limits: Published work reported that the classifier diagnosed cytomegalovirus status with high specificity and sensitivity. A previous analysis found most TCR beta V segments productive roughly 87% or roughly 30% of the time.

The chain joins TRBV6-1 to TRBJ2-7; D unclear. This receptor was obtained from a man younger than 30 in good health and CMV-seronegative. What was sequenced was PBMCs. The chain's CDR3 is CASSELGPHEQYF. The DNA for the CDR3 is TGTGCCAGCAGTGAACTAGGTCCCCACGAGCAGTACTTC.